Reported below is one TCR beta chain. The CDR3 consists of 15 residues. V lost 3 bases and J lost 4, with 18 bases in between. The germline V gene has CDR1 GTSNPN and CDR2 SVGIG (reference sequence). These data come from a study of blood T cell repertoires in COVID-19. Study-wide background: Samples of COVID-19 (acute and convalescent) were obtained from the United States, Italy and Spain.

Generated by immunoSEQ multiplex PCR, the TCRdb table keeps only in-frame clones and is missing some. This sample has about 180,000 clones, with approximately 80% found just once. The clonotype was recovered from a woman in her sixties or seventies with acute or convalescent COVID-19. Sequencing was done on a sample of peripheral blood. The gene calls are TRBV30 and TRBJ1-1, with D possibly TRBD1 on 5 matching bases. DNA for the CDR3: TGTGCCTGGAGGTTTACGGTGGGCAGGGTCACTGAAGCTTTCTTT. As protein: CAWRFTVGRVTEAFF.